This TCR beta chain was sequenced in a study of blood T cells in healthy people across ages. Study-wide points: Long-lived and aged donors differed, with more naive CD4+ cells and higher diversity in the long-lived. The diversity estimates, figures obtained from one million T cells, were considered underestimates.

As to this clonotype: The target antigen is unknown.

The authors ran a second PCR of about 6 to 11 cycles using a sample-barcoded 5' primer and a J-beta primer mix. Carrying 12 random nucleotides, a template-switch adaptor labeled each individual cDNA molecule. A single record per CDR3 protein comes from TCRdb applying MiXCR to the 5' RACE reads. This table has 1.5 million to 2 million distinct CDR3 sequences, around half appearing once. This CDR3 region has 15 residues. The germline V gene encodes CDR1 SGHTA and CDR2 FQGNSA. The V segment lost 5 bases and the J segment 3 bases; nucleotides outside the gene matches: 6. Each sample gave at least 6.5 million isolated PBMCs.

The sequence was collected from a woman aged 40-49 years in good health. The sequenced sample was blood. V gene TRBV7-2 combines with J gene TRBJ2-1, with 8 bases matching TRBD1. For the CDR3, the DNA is TGTGCCAGCAGCGCCCGGACAGGGTTCTACAATGAGCAGTTCTTC. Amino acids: CASSARTGFYNEQFF.